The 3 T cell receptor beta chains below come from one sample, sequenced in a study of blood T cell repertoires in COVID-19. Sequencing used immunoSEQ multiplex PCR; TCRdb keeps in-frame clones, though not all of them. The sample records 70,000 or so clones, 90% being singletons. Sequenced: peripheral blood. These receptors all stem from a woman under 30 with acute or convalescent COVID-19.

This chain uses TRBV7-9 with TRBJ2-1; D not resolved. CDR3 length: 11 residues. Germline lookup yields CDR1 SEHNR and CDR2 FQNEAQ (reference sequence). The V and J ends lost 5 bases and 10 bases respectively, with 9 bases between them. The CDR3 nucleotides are TGTGCCAGCAGCCCTGCCCAGGAGCAGTTCTTC. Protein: CASSPAQEQFF.

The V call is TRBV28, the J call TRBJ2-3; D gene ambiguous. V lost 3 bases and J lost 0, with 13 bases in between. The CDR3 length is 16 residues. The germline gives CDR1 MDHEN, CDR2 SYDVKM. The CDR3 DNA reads TGTGCCAGCAGTTTTGTATCAGGCACTAGCACAGATACGCAGTATTTT. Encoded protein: CASSFVSGTSTDTQYF.

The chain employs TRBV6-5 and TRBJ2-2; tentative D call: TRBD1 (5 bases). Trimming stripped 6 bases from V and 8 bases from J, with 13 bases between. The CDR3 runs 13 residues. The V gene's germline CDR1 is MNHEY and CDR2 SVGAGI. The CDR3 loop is CASSDSGIGELFF. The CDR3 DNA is TGTGCCAGCAGCGACAGTGGTATAGGGGAGCTGTTTTTT.